The clone carrying this T cell receptor beta chain was seen just once. Antigen: not known. The data derive from a study of cytomegalovirus exposure and HLA in healthy donors. Study-level points and caveats: In a later analysis, the majority of CMV-associated beta chains seemingly showed HLA restriction. Several of the most significant clusters appeared linked to common viral pathogens, based on a later analysis. For TCR beta chains, V- and J-gene trimming was later linked to a missense DCLRE1C variant. Most TCR sequences were uncommon, yet certain public TCRs appeared in many donors.

In germline, CDR1 is SGHKS, CDR2 YYEKEE (reference sequence). Trimming shortened V by 3 bases and J by 7 bases, and 4 bases separated the two germline ends. This CDR3 is 11 amino acids long. The PCR ran on 60 Vbeta and 13 Jbeta primers. The repertoire was sequenced with immunoSEQ multiplex PCR; TCRdb's copy has only in-frame clones and lacks some. The sample includes approximately 130,000 clones, about 81% of them seen just once. Sequenced input: PBMCs. The chain uses TRBV5-5 and TRBJ2-2; D ambiguous. This receptor was obtained from a man aged 35-49 years in good health and CMV-seronegative. The CDR3 loop is CASSSYGELFF. The DNA of the CDR3 is TGTGCCAGCAGCTCGTACGGGGAGCTGTTTTTT.